The 15 T cell receptor beta chains presented below share a single source sample, sequenced in a study of blood T cell repertoires in COVID-19. Data came from immunoSEQ multiplex PCR; TCRdb stores just in-frame clones and leaves some out. The data show 40,000 to 45,000 clones, roughly nine tenths seen once. Sequencing was carried out using peripheral blood. These receptors came from a man aged 55 to 70 with acute or convalescent COVID-19.

V gene TRBV10-3 combines with J gene TRBJ1-6, with a possible D match to TRBD1 (6 bases). This CDR3 has 16 residues. Germline V gene lookup returns CDR1 ENHRY and CDR2 SYGVKD. Deletions cut 3 bases from V and 4 bases from J, with 13 bases between. CDR3 loop: CAISDPGTPYNSPLHF. CDR3 nucleotide sequence: TGTGCCATCAGTGATCCCGGGACACCTTATAATTCACCCCTCCACTTT.

The rearrangement links TRBV12-3 or TRBV12-4 to TRBJ1-2; D unclear. This CDR3 has 13 amino acids. The V and J ends lost 2 bases and 1 base respectively, with 5 bases between them. CDR3 amino acids: CASSLNSNYGYTF. The CDR3 nucleotides read TGTGCCAGCAGTTTAAACAGTAACTATGGCTACACCTTC.

The chain has TRBV30 and TRBJ1-1, with 9 bases that match TRBD1. Germline trimming cut 2 bases from V and 9 bases from J; bases unmatched to any gene: 10. This CDR3 comprises 14 residues. Germline CDR1 is GTSNPN and CDR2 is SVGIG (reference sequence). The CDR3 loop is CAWSWDRDRAKAFF. The CDR3 nucleotides read TGTGCCTGGAGTTGGGACCGGGACAGGGCCAAAGCTTTCTTT.

This chain uses TRBV27 with TRBJ2-7; no clear D gene. The CDR3 loop spans 16 amino acids. Per germline, CDR1 MNHEY and CDR2 SMNVEV (reference sequence). The V end was cut by 6 bases, the J end by 2 bases, with 20 bases between. The DNA of the CDR3 is TGTGCCAGCAGCCCCACCCAATCCATTCGGGCCTACGAGCAGTACTTC. As protein: CASSPTQSIRAYEQYF.

The chain carries TRBV11-2 and TRBJ2-3; 13 bases match TRBD2. The CDR3 totals 17 residues. Germline V CDR1 and CDR2: SGHAT, FQNNGV. Trimming at V came to 5 bases and at J to 4 bases, leaving 9 bases not matched to a gene. Here the CDR3 DNA reads TGTGCCAGCAGCCTTCGACTAGCGGGGGGCCTTCCAGATACGCAGTATTTT. This sequence encodes CASSLRLAGGLPDTQYF.

The chain combines TRBV27 with TRBJ1-5, with no clear D. The germline V gene encodes CDR1 MNHEY and CDR2 SMNVEV (reference sequence). Deletions cut 6 bases from V and 6 bases from J, with 12 bases between. CDR3 length: 13 amino acids. CDR3 in DNA: TGTGCCAGCAGCCATGGCACAGCTCAGCCCCAGCATTTT. Translating gives CASSHGTAQPQHF.

This chain connects TRBV9 to TRBJ2-7, with D possibly matching TRBD1 (5 bases). V lost 4 bases and J 2 bases, leaving 19 bases between the germline ends. Germline-derived CDR1 and CDR2 are SGDLS and YYNGEE. The CDR3 covers 16 residues. The CDR3 reads CASSPSTTRATYEQYF. The DNA of the CDR3 is TGTGCCAGCAGCCCCAGCACCACCAGGGCCACCTACGAGCAGTACTTC.

V and J are TRBV7-2 and TRBJ1-3; 7 nucleotides match TRBD1. The CDR3 length is 15 residues. Unmatched junction bases numbered 6, after V lost 3 bases and J lost 4 bases. Germline values: CDR1 SGHTA, CDR2 FQGNSA. The CDR3 sequence: CASSLTGSMGNTIYF. In DNA, the CDR3 is TGTGCCAGCAGCTTGACAGGGTCCATGGGAAACACCATATATTTT.

V usage is TRBV7-6 and J usage is TRBJ2-3; D call uncertain. V was clipped by 2 bases and J by 2 bases, with 11 bases between them. Per germline, CDR1 SGHVS and CDR2 FNYEAQ. This CDR3 contains 15 residues. The CDR3 nucleotides read TGTGCCAGCAGCTTATATGCTACCTACACAGATACGCAGTATTTT. Residues: CASSLYATYTDTQYF.

The chain links TRBV6-5 to TRBJ2-2; 7 bases line up with TRBD1. V was clipped by 6 bases and J by 7 bases; unmatched bases: 5. Germline V gene sequence: CDR1 MNHEY, CDR2 SVGAGI. This CDR3 has 13 residues. The CDR3 sequence is CASRRQGIGELFF. In DNA, the CDR3 is TGTGCCAGCAGAAGACAGGGAATCGGGGAGCTGTTTTTT.

The chain links TRBV7-2 to TRBJ2-1; the match to TRBD1 covers 9 bases. The CDR3 runs 14 residues. The germline V gene has CDR1 SGHTA and CDR2 FQGNSA. V was clipped by 3 bases and J by 8 bases; unmatched bases: 5. The CDR3 DNA sequence: TGTGCCAGCAGCTTGGGACAGGGTATGGATGAGCAGTTCTTC. Translated: CASSLGQGMDEQFF. Full variable domain (rest looked up from reference TRBV7-2 and TRBJ2-1): GAGVSQSPSNKVTEKGKDVELRCDPISGHTALYWYRQSLGQGLEFLIYFQGNSAPDKSGLPSDRFSAERTGGSVSTLTIQRTQQEDSAVYLCASSLGQGMDEQFFGPGTRLTVL.

The V and J genes are TRBV7-2 and TRBJ1-3; a weak D match, TRBD1 (5 bases). Germline CDR1 and CDR2: SGHTA and FQGNSA. V gave up 5 bases and J gave up 1 base, with 12 bases separating them. The CDR3 sequence is 15 residues long. This chain's CDR3 is CASSPTGGSGNTIYF. DNA of the CDR3: TGTGCCAGCAGCCCTACGGGGGGTTCTGGAAACACCATATATTTT.

The rearrangement uses TRBV14 and TRBJ1-1; D perhaps matches TRBD1 (5 bases). This CDR3 has 13 amino acids. Trimming left V 4 bases short and J 5 bases short, with 11 bases between. In germline, CDR1 is SGHDN, CDR2 FVKESK. The DNA for the CDR3 is TGTGCCAGCAGCCTCTGGGGGGATACTGAAGCTTTCTTT. The encoded protein is CASSLWGDTEAFF.

The chain uses TRBV2 and TRBJ1-5; 11 bases line up with TRBD1. The CDR3 is 17 amino acids. CDR1 SNHLY and CDR2 FYNNEI come from the germline V gene. Losses at the gene ends were 6 bases for V and 0 bases for J; bases not matched to a gene: 7. Here the CDR3 reads CASSRTGGPYSNQPQHF. The CDR3 DNA reads TGTGCCAGCAGCAGGACAGGGGGCCCTTATAGCAATCAGCCCCAGCATTTT.

The CDR3, as DNA: TGTGCCAGCAGCTGGACAGCTCAGAATTCACCCCTCCACTTT. Encoded protein: CASSWTAQNSPLHF. The rearrangement joins TRBV3-1 (or the pseudogene TRBV3-2) to TRBJ1-6, with D possibly being TRBD1 (6 bases). The V end lost 5 bases, the J end lost 7 bases, and 12 bases lay between the germline ends. Per germline, CDR1 LGHDT and CDR2 YNNKEL (reference sequence). The length of the CDR3 is 14 residues.